Listed below are T cell receptor beta chains from one sample, sequenced in a study of CXCR3-negative and CXCR3-positive naive CD8 T cells. TCRdb reprocessed the 5' RACE reads and reports one entry per CDR3 protein, with no DNA. This table holds around 3,300 distinct CDR3 sequences. The specimen was naive CXCR3- CD8+ T cells from blood. Receptors originate from a human donor in good health. Some clones in this sample may be carry-over from other donors' samples. Each CDR3 is given with its conserved first and last residue. A clone size is listed for some rows: how often the clone was seen (once, few, many), or a class if it is expanded.

-	TRBJ2-3	TRBV3-1	CASSQTSGLTDTQYF
-	TRBJ2-7	TRBV11-3	CASSFGHGAYEQYF
medium-sized	TRBJ1-5	TRBV19	CASSEQGYSNQPQHF
-	TRBJ2-2	TRBV20-1	CSARDLRGAGELFF
medium-sized	TRBJ2-2	TRBV11-2	CASSLVYGELFF
-	TRBJ2-1	TRBV19	CATSWGSYNEQFF
-	TRBJ1-2	TRBV29-1	CSVFRDRDVGGYTF
medium-sized	TRBJ2-2	TRBV29-1	CSVVLGFAGELFF
-	TRBJ2-5	TRBV29-1	CSVNREETQYF
medium-sized	TRBJ2-7	TRBV13	CASSLDTVSYREQYF
medium-sized	TRBJ2-5	TRBV18	CASSPGTGEETQYF
medium-sized	TRBJ2-7	TRBV29-1	CSVESTESYEQYF
large	TRBJ2-1	TRBV12-3/TRBV12-4	CASSFYYEQFF
-	TRBJ2-7	TRBV27	CASSLFPSGGVSYEQYF
-	TRBJ2-3	TRBV6-5	CASSPGLGTDTQYF
-	TRBJ2-6	TRBV6-2/TRBV6-3	CASSSPGQATSGANVLTF
medium-sized	TRBJ1-1	TRBV29-1	CSVYTPSVNTEAFF
medium-sized	TRBJ2-2	TRBV6-6	CASSLSAGGPTGELFF
-	TRBJ2-3	TRBV7-2	CASSYGGDTQYF
-	TRBJ2-7	TRBV5-6	CASSGSGGAFEQYF
-	TRBJ2-7	TRBV19	CASSIGQGTYEQYF
medium-sized	TRBJ2-4	TRBV27	CASSVTPRTAGDGIQYF
large	TRBJ2-3	TRBV27	CASSLTGTSASDTQYF
-	TRBJ2-3	TRBV3-1	CASSQDVGSISTDTQYF
-	TRBJ2-7	TRBV2	CASSDLRGGNSEQYF
-	TRBJ2-7	TRBV29-1	CSVEEGETSGRAYEQYF
-	TRBJ2-1	TRBV29-1	CSVEKGGDSVYEQFF
-	TRBJ2-3	TRBV29-1	CSVAGATDTQYF
medium-sized	TRBJ2-5	TRBV29-1	CSVEGLAEETQYF
medium-sized	TRBJ2-3	TRBV7-9	CASSGVPPTADTQYF
-	TRBJ1-6	TRBV7-2	CASSLATGGRSPLHF
-	TRBJ2-7	TRBV5-4	CASSLGLPEEQYF
-	TRBJ2-6	TRBV4-2	CASSQGAPGANVLTF
-	TRBJ1-2	TRBV29-1	CSVFIGQGDGYTF
-	TRBJ1-1	TRBV24-1	CATSDPLDSREAFF
medium-sized	TRBJ2-3	TRBV7-9	CASSFLQNTDTQYF
medium-sized	TRBJ1-2	TRBV29-1	CSARTGGDYGYTF
medium-sized	TRBJ2-7	TRBV29-1	CSVWTGEREQYF
medium-sized	TRBJ1-4	TRBV4-1	CASSQAWGLREKLFF
-	TRBJ2-3	TRBV5-1	CASSLEPSGSITDTQYF
-	TRBJ1-5	TRBV19	CASSMTRTGPQHF
medium-sized	TRBJ2-4	TRBV5-1	CASSLGQAIGKNIQYF
medium-sized	TRBJ1-2	TRBV29-1	CSVDGTGNYGYTF
-	TRBJ2-5	TRBV10-3	CAISGTSGRAETQYF
medium-sized	TRBJ1-1	TRBV29-1	CSVEVDSGSAFF
-	TRBJ2-1	TRBV2	CASSELLGSSYNEQFF
medium-sized	TRBJ2-4	TRBV11-2	CASSRTEYQNIQYF
-	TRBJ2-5	TRBV6-5	CASSYSRTQYF
medium-sized	TRBJ2-3	TRBV4-3	CASSQDREGGLTDTQYF
medium-sized	TRBJ2-3	TRBV3-1	CASSPSLVGVDTQYF
medium-sized	TRBJ2-3	TRBV29-1	CSVEGTKADTQYF
medium-sized	TRBJ2-2	TRBV29-1	CSVESGLNTGELFF
medium-sized	TRBJ1-1	TRBV4-3	CASSQVLGEAFF
-	TRBJ2-2	TRBV29-1	CSVLGAPGELFF
-	TRBJ2-2	TRBV6-2/TRBV6-3	CASRPPGGINTGELFF
medium-sized	TRBJ2-5	TRBV29-1	CSVEGEGIQETQYF
-	TRBJ2-1	TRBV6-2/TRBV6-3	CASSFYRGEQFF